This T cell receptor beta chain was captured in a study of T cell responses to AZD1222 COVID-19 vaccine. General study findings and limits: Spike-specific TCR breadth and depth went up after people got two AZD1222 doses. The donor group comprised mostly white British people and more females; the analysis possibly underestimated clonal diversity. No repertoire was sampled before or during the peak T cell response, only after it.

The data were produced by immunoSEQ multiplex PCR, yet TCRdb's version contains in-frame clones alone and is incomplete. The table shows more than 150,000 clones, with 70% to 90% occurring only once. As to this clone: Its antigen is as yet unknown.

The CDR3 has 13 residues. CDR1 and CDR2 from the germline V gene are SQVTM and ANQGSEA. Trimming shortened V by 1 base and J by 1 base, and 7 bases separated the two germline ends. The sequencing used peripheral blood, collected on day 0 of AZD1222 vaccination. The origin of this receptor is an adult in good health. The rearrangement links TRBV29-1 to TRBJ1-1; D might be TRBD1 (5 bases). The CDR3 loop reads CSVEGRANTEAFF. CDR3 sequence (DNA): TGCAGCGTTGAAGGCAGGGCGAACACTGAAGCTTTCTTT.